These 12 T cell receptor beta chains originate from one sample sequenced in a study of T cell clonality in common variable immunodeficiency. Data came from immunoSEQ multiplex PCR; TCRdb stores just in-frame clones and leaves some out. The data show about 28,000 clones, with none appearing a single time. The specimen was peripheral blood mononuclear cells. These receptors were collected from a person between 18 and 75 years old in good health.

This clone was counted many times. Read sequence stops 3 residues before the CDR3 end, and the germline J gene provides the missing end. The rearrangement links TRBV12-5 to TRBJ1-1; D unresolved. V dropped 0 bases and J dropped 1 base, with 9 bases sitting between them. This CDR3 contains 15 residues. Germline V lookup: CDR1 LGHNT, CDR2 FRNRAP. The CDR3 bases that were read are TGTGCTAGTGGTTTGGTAGTGTCGGGGAACACTGAA. Translating gives CASGLVVSGNTE. The full CDR3 is CASGLVVSGNTEAFF.

This clone was counted between two and nine times. Coverage ceases 3 residues before the CDR3 finishes, and the germline J gene fills in the end. The genes are TRBV5-1 and TRBJ1-4; unclear D gene. This CDR3 is built from 17 residues. The germline V gene encodes CDR1 SGHRS and CDR2 YFSETQ. The sequenced part of the CDR3 DNA is TGCGCCAGCAGCCCGGTGGGGATCGGACGAGGCGGGTCACCA. Its protein is CASSPVGIGRGGSP. In full, the CDR3 reads CASSPVGIGRGGSPLFF. The full variable domain, in which reference TRBV5-1 and TRBJ1-4 provide the parts outside the CDR3, is KAGVTQTPRYLIKTRGQQVTLSCSPISGHRSVSWYQQTPGQGLQFLFEYFSETQRNKGNFPGRFSGRQFSNSRSEMNVSTLELGDSALYLCASSPVGIGRGGSPLFFGSGTQLSVL.

This clone showed up many times. The read falls 3 residues short of the CDR3 end, and the missing part is taken from the germline J gene. The V and J genes are TRBV7-3 and TRBJ1-5, with TRBD1 matching over 9 bases. With V trimmed by 3 bases and J by 0 bases, 3 bases remained unmatched. The CDR3 contains 16 residues. Per germline, CDR1 SGHTA and CDR2 FQGTGA. The CDR3 bases that were read are TGTGCCAGCAGCTTGGGACAGGGTAATAGCAATCAGCCC. Its protein product is CASSLGQGNSNQP. The whole CDR3 protein reads CASSLGQGNSNQPQHF.

Regarding this clone: The sequence runs out 3 residues before the end of the CDR3; the remainder is reconstructed from the germline J gene. V gene TRBV30 combines with J gene TRBJ2-3; D assignment may be TRBD1 or TRBD2 (6 bases each). The CDR3 covers 15 residues. Germline V gives CDR1 GTSNPN, CDR2 SVGIG (reference sequence). This CDR3 reads CAWSRRRDKRETQYF. The part of the CDR3 DNA that was read is TGTGCCTGGAGTAGGAGGCGGGACAAGAGAGAGACG.

This clone was observed at least ten times. The CDR3 is cut off 3 residues early in the read; its end comes from the germline J gene. The chain recombines TRBV7-8 with TRBJ1-2; D might be TRBD1 (5 bases). The CDR3 sequence is 15 residues long. CDR1 is SGHVS, CDR2 FQNEAQ, per germline. Incomplete CDR3 DNA: TGTGCCAGCAGCCCGGCGGGGGTAAGGGAGAGGGGC. Protein: CASSPAGVRERG. The complete CDR3 reads CASSPAGVRERGYTF.

This clone was seen ten or more times. The CDR3 goes on 3 residues after the read ends, and that part is filled in from the germline J gene. The rearrangement links TRBV4-2 to TRBJ2-1; 9 bases match TRBD2. The germline V gene encodes CDR1 LGHNA and CDR2 YNFKEQ. The CDR3 loop spans 16 amino acids. The trim removed 0 bases at V and 7 bases at J, leaving 7 bases unmatched. The DNA read from the CDR3 is TGTGCCAGCAGCCAAGATTCGGCGGGGGGGCGAAATGAG. Encoded protein: CASSQDSAGGRNE. From start to end, the CDR3 is CASSQDSAGGRNEQFF.

This clone was seen at least ten times. The read gets to within 3 residues of the CDR3 end, and the germline J gene fills in the rest. The chain joins TRBV20-1 to TRBJ1-5, with D possibly being TRBD1 (6 bases). CDR1 and CDR2 from the germline V gene are DFQATT and SNEGSKA (reference sequence). This CDR3 comprises 15 residues. Between the trimmed V and J ends, which lost 8 bases and 4 bases, there was a span of 21 bases. This CDR3 reads CSSTPQGFRNQPQHF. The part of the CDR3 DNA that was read is TGCAGTTCCACCCCACAGGGATTCCGGAATCAGCCC.

This clone has ten or more counts. Sequencing ends 3 residues short of the CDR3 end; the germline J gene provides the rest. The chain combines TRBV29-1 with TRBJ2-2, with a weak D call TRBD1 (6 bases). This CDR3 is built from 15 residues. Looked up from germline, CDR1 is SQVTM and CDR2 is ANQGSEA. Trimming took off 4 bases at V and 5 bases at J, with 17 bases between the two ends. CDR3 amino acids: CSVGGAWGPTGELFF. Partial CDR3 DNA: TGCAGCGTTGGAGGGGCGTGGGGGCCGACCGGGGAG.

In its sample, this clone was seen many times. The covered CDR3 bases are TGTGCCAGCAGTCCACAGGGGAATAACCACGAG. Its protein is CASSPQGNNHE. The entire CDR3 is CASSPQGNNHEQYF. The chain is built from TRBV7-3 and TRBJ2-7; 7 nucleotides match TRBD1. The sequence runs out 3 residues before the end of the CDR3; the remainder is reconstructed from the germline J gene. With V trimmed by 6 bases and J by 5 bases, 10 bases remained unmatched. CDR1 and CDR2 (germline): SGHTA, FQGTGA. The CDR3 runs to 14 residues.

The CDR3 spells CASNRDRTLNTEAFF. CDR3 bases read: TGTGCCAGCAATCGGGACAGAACCCTGAACACTGAA. The V gene is TRBV6-4, the J gene TRBJ1-1, with 7 bases fitting TRBD1. The CDR3 is cut off 3 residues early in the read; its end comes from the germline J gene. Looked up from germline, CDR1 is MRHNA and CDR2 is SNTAGT. Trimming at V came to 7 bases and at J to 0 bases, leaving 8 bases not matched to a gene. The CDR3 loop spans 15 amino acids.

This clone came up many times. The read gets to within 3 residues of the CDR3 end, and the germline J gene fills in the rest. The J gene is TRBJ1-2, the V gene TRBV7-3; TRBD1 agrees at 9 bases. After removal of 5 bases from V and 4 bases from J, the junction contained 2 bases not matched to a gene. Germline V gives CDR1 SGHTA, CDR2 FQGTGA. The CDR3 has 13 amino acids. CDR3 sequence: CASSTTGGYGYTF. The CDR3 DNA, read in part, is TGTGCCAGCAGCACGACAGGGGGCTATGGC.

This clone was seen at least ten times. The read terminates 3 residues ahead of where the CDR3 ends, so the germline J gene completes it. The chain employs TRBV6-2 or TRBV6-3 and TRBJ2-3, with D uncertain. Trimming removed 8 bases at V and 6 bases at J, with 15 bases between. CDR3 length: 13 residues. CDR1 MNHEY and CDR2 SVGEGT come from the germline V gene. The CDR3 sequence is CASDKRSGDTQYF. The DNA read from the CDR3 is TGTGCCAGCGACAAGAGGAGTGGGGATACG.